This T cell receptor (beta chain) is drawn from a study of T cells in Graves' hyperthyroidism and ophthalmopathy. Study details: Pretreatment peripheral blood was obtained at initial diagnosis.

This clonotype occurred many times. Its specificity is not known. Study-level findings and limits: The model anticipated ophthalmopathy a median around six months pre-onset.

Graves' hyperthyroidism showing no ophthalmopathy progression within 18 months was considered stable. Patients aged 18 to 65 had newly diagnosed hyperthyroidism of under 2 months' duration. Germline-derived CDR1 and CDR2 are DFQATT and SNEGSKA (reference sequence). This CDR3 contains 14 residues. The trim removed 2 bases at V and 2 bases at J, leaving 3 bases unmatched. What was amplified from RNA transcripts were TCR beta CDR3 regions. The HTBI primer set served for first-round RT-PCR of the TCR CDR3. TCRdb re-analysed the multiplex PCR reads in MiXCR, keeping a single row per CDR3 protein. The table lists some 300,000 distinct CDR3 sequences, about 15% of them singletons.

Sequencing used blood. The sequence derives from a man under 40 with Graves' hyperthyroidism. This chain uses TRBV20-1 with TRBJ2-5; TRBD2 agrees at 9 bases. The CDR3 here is CSARIGLAQETQYF. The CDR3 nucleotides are TGCAGTGCTAGAATCGGACTAGCGCAAGAGACCCAGTACTTC.